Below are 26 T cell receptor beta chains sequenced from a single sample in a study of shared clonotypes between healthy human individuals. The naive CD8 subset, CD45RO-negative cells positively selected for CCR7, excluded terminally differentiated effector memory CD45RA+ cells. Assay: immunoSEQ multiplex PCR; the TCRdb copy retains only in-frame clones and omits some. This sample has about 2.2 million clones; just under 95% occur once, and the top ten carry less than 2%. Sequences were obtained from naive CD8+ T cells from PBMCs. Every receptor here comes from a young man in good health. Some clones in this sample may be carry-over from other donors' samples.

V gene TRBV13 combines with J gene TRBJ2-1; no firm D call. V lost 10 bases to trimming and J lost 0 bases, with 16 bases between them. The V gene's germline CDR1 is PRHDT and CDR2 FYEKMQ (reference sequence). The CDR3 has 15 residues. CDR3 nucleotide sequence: TGTGCCACCAACCGCCGTGAGTCCTCCTACAATGAGCAGTTCTTC. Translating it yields CATNRRESSYNEQFF.

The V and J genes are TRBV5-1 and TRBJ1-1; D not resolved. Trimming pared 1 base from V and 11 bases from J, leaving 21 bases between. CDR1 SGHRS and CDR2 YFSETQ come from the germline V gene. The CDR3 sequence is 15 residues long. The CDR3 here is CASSLLSSGFGEAFF. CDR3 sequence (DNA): TGCGCCAGCAGCTTGTTGAGTTCCGGATTTGGTGAGGCTTTCTTT.

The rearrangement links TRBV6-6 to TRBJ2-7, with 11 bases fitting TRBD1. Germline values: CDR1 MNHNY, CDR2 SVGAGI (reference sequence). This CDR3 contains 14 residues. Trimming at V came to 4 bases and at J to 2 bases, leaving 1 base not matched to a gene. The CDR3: CASSWGQGAYEQYF. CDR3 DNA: TGTGCCAGCAGTTGGGGACAGGGGGCCTACGAGCAGTACTTC.

CDR3 sequence: CASGLTPGAPAYGYTF. The CDR3, as DNA: TGTGCTAGTGGTTTGACGCCCGGGGCCCCTGCCTATGGCTACACCTTC. The chain carries TRBV12-5 and TRBJ1-2; tentative D call: TRBD1 (5 bases). Trimming took off 2 bases at V and 4 bases at J, with 17 bases between the two ends. Germline CDR1 and CDR2: LGHNT and FRNRAP. This CDR3 comprises 16 residues.

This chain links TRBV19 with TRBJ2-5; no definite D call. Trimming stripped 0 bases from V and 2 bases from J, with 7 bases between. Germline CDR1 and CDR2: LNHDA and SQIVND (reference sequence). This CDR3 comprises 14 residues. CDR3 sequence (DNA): TGTGCCAGTAGTATAGATGCCGGACAAGAGACCCAGTACTTC. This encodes CASSIDAGQETQYF.

In DNA form, the CDR3 reads TGTGCCAGCAGTCAAAACCGGGACAGCTATGGCTACACCTTC. Amino acid sequence: CASSQNRDSYGYTF. This chain joins TRBV27 and TRBJ1-2, with TRBD1 identical over 7 bases. Germline V lookup: CDR1 MNHEY, CDR2 SMNVEV (reference sequence). With 5 bases clipped from V and 4 bases from J, the junction kept 7 bases outside the gene matches. This CDR3 has 14 residues.

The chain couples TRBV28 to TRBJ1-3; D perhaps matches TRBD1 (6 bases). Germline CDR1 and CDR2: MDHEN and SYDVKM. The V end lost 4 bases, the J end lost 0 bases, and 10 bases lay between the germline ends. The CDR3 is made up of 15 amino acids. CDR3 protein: CASSWTVSSGNTIYF. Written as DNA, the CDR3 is TGTGCCAGCAGTTGGACAGTTAGCTCTGGAAACACCATATATTTT.

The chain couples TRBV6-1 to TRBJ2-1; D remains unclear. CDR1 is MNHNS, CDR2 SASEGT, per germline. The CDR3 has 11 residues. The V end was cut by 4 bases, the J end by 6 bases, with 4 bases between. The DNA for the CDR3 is TGTGCCAGCAGTGGGGGCAATGAGCAGTTCTTC. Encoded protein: CASSGGNEQFF.

Written as DNA, the CDR3 is TGTGCCAGCAGCTCAAGAACCGGGGAGGAAGCTTTCTTT. Residues: CASSSRTGEEAFF. The chain recombines TRBV11-2 with TRBJ1-1, with D hard to call. V lost 4 bases, J lost 8 bases, and 14 bases lay in between. Germline CDR1 SGHAT, CDR2 FQNNGV. The CDR3 consists of 13 residues.

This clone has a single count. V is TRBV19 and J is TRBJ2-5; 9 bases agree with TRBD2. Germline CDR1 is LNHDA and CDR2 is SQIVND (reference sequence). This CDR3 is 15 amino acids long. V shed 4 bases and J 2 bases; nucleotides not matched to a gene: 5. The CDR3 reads CASSNLAGTQETQYF. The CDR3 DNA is TGTGCCAGTAGTAATCTAGCGGGGACGCAAGAGACCCAGTACTTC.

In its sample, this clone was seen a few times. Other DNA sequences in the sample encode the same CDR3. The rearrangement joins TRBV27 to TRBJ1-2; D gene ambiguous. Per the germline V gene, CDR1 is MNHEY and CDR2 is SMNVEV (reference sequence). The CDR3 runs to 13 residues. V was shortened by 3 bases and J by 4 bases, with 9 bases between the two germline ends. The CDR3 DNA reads TGTGCCAGCAGTTTCGGACGGGCCTATGGCTACACCTTC. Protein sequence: CASSFGRAYGYTF.

Written as DNA, the CDR3 is TGCGCCAGCAGACTACAGGGAGCCGGGGCCTACGAGCAGTACTTC. This translates into CASRLQGAGAYEQYF. V usage is TRBV10-2 and J usage is TRBJ2-7, with D possibly matching TRBD1 (6 bases). The V gene lost 6 bases and the J gene lost 2 bases, with 17 bases spanning the gap. CDR3 length: 15 residues. The germline gives CDR1 WSHSY, CDR2 SAAADI.

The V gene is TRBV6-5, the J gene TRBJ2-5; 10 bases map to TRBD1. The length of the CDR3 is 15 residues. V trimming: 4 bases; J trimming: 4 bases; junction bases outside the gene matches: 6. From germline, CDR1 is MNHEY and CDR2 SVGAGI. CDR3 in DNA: TGTGCCAGCAGTTGGACAGGGGGGCGTGGAGAGACCCAGTACTTC. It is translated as CASSWTGGRGETQYF.

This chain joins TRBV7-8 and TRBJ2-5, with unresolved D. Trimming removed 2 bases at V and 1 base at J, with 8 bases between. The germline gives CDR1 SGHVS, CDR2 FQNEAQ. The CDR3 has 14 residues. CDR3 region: CASSLSALQETQYF. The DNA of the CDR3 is TGTGCCAGCAGCTTATCAGCCCTCCAAGAGACCCAGTACTTC.

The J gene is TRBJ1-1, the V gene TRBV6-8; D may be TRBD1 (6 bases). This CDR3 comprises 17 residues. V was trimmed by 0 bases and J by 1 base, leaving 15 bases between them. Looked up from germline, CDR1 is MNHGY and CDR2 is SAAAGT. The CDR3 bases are TGTGCCAGCAGTTACTCCCGGGGGAGGGGGGAGAACACTGAAGCTTTCTTT. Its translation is CASSYSRGRGENTEAFF.

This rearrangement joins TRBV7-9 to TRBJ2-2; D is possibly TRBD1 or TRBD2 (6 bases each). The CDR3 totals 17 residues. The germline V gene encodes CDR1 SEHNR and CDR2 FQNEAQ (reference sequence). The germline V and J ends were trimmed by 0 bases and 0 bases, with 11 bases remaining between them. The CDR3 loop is CASSLAIGGPNTGELFF. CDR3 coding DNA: TGTGCCAGCAGCTTAGCGATCGGGGGCCCGAACACCGGGGAGCTGTTTTTT.

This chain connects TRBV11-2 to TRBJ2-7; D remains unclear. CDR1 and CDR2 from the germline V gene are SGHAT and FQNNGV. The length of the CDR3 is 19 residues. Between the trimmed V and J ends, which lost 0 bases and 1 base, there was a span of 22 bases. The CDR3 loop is CASSLDWVGGADFSYEQYF. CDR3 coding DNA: TGTGCCAGCAGCTTAGATTGGGTGGGTGGCGCGGATTTTTCCTACGAGCAGTACTTC. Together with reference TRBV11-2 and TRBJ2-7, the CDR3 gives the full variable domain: EAGVAQSPRYKIIEKRQSVAFWCNPISGHATLYWYQQILGQGPKLLIQFQNNGVVDDSQLPKDRFSAERLKGVDSTLKIQPAKLEDSAVYLCASSLDWVGGADFSYEQYFGPGTRLTVT.

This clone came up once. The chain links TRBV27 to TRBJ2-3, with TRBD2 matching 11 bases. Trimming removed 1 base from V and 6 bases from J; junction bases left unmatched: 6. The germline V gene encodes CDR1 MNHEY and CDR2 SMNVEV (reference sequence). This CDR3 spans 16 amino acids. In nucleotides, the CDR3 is TGTGCCAGCAGTTTATTCCTAGCGGGAGGATTCGATACGCAGTATTTT. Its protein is CASSLFLAGGFDTQYF.

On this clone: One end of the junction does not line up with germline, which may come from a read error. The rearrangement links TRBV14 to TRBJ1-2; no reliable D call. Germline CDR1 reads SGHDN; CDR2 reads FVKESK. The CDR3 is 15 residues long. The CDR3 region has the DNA TGTGCCAGCAGTCAAGTAGCCCGCAGCACCTATGGCTACACCTTC. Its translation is CASSQVARSTYGYTF.

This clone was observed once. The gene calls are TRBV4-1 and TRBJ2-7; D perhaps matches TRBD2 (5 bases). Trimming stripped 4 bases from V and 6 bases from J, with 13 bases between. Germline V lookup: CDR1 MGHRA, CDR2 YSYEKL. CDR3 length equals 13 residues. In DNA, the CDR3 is TGCGCCAGCAGCCTAGAGAGGGAACGCGAGCAGTACTTC. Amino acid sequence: CASSLEREREQYF.

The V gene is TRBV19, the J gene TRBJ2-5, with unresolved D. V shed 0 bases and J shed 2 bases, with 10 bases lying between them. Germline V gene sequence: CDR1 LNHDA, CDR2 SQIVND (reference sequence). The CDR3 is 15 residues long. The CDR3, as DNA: TGTGCCAGTAGTATAGATCTGGCCAGTCAAGAGACCCAGTACTTC. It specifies CASSIDLASQETQYF.

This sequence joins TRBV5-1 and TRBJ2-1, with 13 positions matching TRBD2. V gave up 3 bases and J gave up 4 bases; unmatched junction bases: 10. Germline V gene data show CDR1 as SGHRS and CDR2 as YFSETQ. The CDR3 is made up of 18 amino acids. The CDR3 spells CASSSIIILAGGYNEQFF. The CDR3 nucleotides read TGCGCCAGCAGCTCTATAATCATACTAGCGGGAGGGTACAATGAGCAGTTCTTC.

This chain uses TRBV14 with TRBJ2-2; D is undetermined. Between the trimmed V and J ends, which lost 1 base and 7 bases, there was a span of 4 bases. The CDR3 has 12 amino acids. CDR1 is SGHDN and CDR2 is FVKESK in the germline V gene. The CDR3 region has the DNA TGTGCCAGCAGCCAAGGGCTCGGGGAGCTGTTTTTT. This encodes CASSQGLGELFF.

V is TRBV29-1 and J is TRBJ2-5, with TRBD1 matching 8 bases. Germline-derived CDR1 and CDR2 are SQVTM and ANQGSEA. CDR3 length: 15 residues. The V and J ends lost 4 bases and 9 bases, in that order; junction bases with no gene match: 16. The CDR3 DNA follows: TGCAGCGTTGCAGGGACAGGTATGGGTTCCAGGGCCCAGTACTTC. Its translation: CSVAGTGMGSRAQYF.

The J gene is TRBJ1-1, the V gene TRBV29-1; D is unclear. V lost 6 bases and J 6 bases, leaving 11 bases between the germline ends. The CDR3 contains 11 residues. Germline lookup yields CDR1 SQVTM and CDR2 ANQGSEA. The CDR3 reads CSVPTSAEAFF. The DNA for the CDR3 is TGCAGCGTCCCGACGAGCGCTGAAGCTTTCTTT.

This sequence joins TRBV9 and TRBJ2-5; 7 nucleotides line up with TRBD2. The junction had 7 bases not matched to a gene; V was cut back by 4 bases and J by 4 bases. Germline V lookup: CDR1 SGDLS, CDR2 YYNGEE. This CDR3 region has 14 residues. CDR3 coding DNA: TGTGCCAGCAGCCCGTGGACTAGTCGAGAGACCCAGTACTTC. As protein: CASSPWTSRETQYF.